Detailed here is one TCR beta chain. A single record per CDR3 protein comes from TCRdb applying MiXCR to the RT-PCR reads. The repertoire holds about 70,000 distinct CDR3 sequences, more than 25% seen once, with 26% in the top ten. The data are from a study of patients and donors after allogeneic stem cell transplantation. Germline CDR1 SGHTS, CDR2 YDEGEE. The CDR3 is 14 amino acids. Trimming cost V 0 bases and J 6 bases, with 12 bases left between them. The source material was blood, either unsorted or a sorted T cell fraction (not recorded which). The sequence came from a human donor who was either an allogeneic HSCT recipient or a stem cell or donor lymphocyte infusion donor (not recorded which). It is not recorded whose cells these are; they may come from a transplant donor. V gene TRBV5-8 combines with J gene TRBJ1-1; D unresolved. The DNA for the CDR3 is TGTGCCAGCAGCTTGGATCCCCAGAGCTCTGAAGCTTTCTTT. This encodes CASSLDPQSSEAFF.